A single sample gave rise to the 14 T cell receptor beta chains below, sequenced in a study of vaccination and CD4 T cells after COVID-19. The treatment was: approximately 9-day PBMC culture with coronavirus spike peptide pools or control peptides (ViraFEST assay). The Oncomine TCR Beta short-read assay was what sequenced the DNA obtained from cultured CD4+ T cells. Each CDR3 protein is one row after TCRdb ran MiXCR on the PCR reads. The sample holds 20,000 to 25,000 distinct CDR3 sequences, around 45% seen once. Antigens of these TCRs are unknown. The specimen sequenced was CD4+ T cells from blood, cultured in vitro. The receptor set was obtained from a human donor who had recovered from COVID-19.

This clonotype appeared a few times. The chain recombines TRBV19 with TRBJ1-1; D is uncertain. The germline CDR1 and CDR2 sequences are LNHDA and SQIVND (reference sequence). The germline V and J ends were trimmed by 4 bases and 0 bases, with 12 bases remaining between them. The CDR3 runs 15 residues. The CDR3 DNA is TGTGCCAGTAGTAGCCGGCAAAGGGTGAACACTGAAGCTTTCTTT. It encodes CASSSRQRVNTEAFF.

The chain combines TRBV11-2 with TRBJ2-7, with 7 bases fitting TRBD1. The V gene end was trimmed by 0 bases and the J gene end by 2 bases; junction bases not matched to a gene: 4. The CDR3 runs 15 residues. The germline V gene encodes CDR1 SGHAT and CDR2 FQNNGV. Here the CDR3 reads CASSLEGTATYEQYF. For the CDR3, the DNA is TGTGCCAGCAGCTTAGAGGGGACAGCTACCTACGAGCAGTACTTC.

V usage is TRBV20-1 and J usage is TRBJ1-1; 9 nucleotides agree with TRBD1. This CDR3 has 17 amino acids. The germline V gene encodes CDR1 DFQATT and CDR2 SNEGSKA (reference sequence). V trimming: 1 base; J trimming: 3 bases; junction bases outside the gene matches: 12. CDR3 sequence (DNA): TGCAGTGCTAGAGTATCAATCTACAGGGGGCGCGACACTGAAGCTTTCTTT. As protein: CSARVSIYRGRDTEAFF.

This clonotype was found once. The J gene is TRBJ2-7, the V gene TRBV6-5, with TRBD2 identical over 7 bases. The J segment lost 2 bases and the V segment lost 2 bases, leaving 6 bases of the junction unmatched. The CDR3 extends over 15 amino acids. Germline V gives CDR1 MNHEY, CDR2 SVGAGI. The CDR3: CASSYDGRMAYEQYF. Written as DNA, the CDR3 is TGTGCCAGCAGTTACGACGGGAGGATGGCCTACGAGCAGTACTTC.

The genes are TRBV19 and TRBJ2-6; TRBD1 matches at 7 bases. Looked up from germline, CDR1 is LNHDA and CDR2 is SQIVND (reference sequence). The CDR3 loop spans 17 amino acids. The junction had 9 bases not matched to a gene; V was cut back by 5 bases and J by 2 bases. CDR3 in amino acids: CASSAHHRGTGANVLTF. The CDR3 nucleotides are TGTGCCAGTAGTGCTCATCACAGGGGAACTGGGGCCAACGTCCTGACTTTC.

This rearrangement joins TRBV5-6 to TRBJ1-6; D is uncertain. Between the trimmed V and J ends, which lost 1 base and 10 bases, there was a span of 18 bases. Germline V gene sequence: CDR1 SGHDT, CDR2 YYEEEE. The CDR3 contains 16 residues. The CDR3 reads CASSLSDYWRESPLHF. The CDR3 DNA reads TGTGCCAGCAGCTTGTCGGACTACTGGAGGGAATCACCCCTCCACTTT.

The J gene is TRBJ1-1, the V gene TRBV7-8, with unresolved D. The CDR3 consists of 13 residues. Germline V gene lookup returns CDR1 SGHVS and CDR2 FQNEAQ. Trimming stripped 1 base from V and 8 bases from J, with 11 bases between. CDR3 protein: CASSLEFWGEAFF. The CDR3 DNA follows: TGTGCCAGCAGCTTAGAGTTTTGGGGAGAAGCTTTCTTT. The full variable domain, its missing parts supplied by reference TRBV7-8 and TRBJ1-1, is GAGVSQSPRYKVAKRGQDVALRCDPISGHVSLFWYQQALGQGPEFLTYFQNEAQLDKSGLPSDRFFAERPEGSVSTLKIQRTQQEDSAVYLCASSLEFWGEAFFGQGTRLTVV.

A word on this clonotype: One junction end does not reproduce the germline sequence, and a read error may be involved. The chain employs TRBV7-2 and TRBJ2-2; the match to TRBD1 covers 10 bases. CDR1 is SGHTA, CDR2 FQGNSA, per germline. This CDR3 has 16 residues. CDR3 amino acids: CVSSPGTGVDTGELFF. CDR3 in DNA: TGTGTCAGCAGCCCCGGGACAGGGGTGGACACCGGGGAGCTGTTTTTT.

This rearrangement joins TRBV10-1 to TRBJ1-1; perhaps TRBD1 as D (6 bases). This CDR3 spans 16 amino acids. Germline V CDR1 and CDR2: WNHNN, SYGVQD (reference sequence). V lost 0 bases and J lost 6, with 17 bases in between. The DNA for the CDR3 is TGCGCCAGCAGTGAGTCGACAACAGGTCAGGGGCCTGAAGCTTTCTTT. Translating gives CASSESTTGQGPEAFF.

The chain recombines TRBV11-3 with TRBJ1-4, with a possible D match to TRBD1 (5 bases). The CDR3 totals 17 residues. The germline V gene encodes CDR1 SGHNT and CDR2 YENEEA. V was cut by 0 bases and J by 4 bases, with 15 bases left in between. CDR3 loop: CASSLEGIGAINEKLFF. The CDR3, as DNA: TGTGCCAGCAGCTTAGAAGGAATCGGGGCCATTAATGAAAAACTGTTTTTT.

This rearrangement joins TRBV2 to TRBJ2-7; D is uncertain. Germline V gene lookup returns CDR1 SNHLY and CDR2 FYNNEI. The CDR3 loop spans 15 amino acids. Trimming took 2 bases from V and 0 from J, leaving 11 bases between them. The CDR3 here is CASSESQVLSYEQYF. As DNA, the CDR3 is TGTGCCAGCAGTGAAAGTCAGGTCCTCTCCTACGAGCAGTACTTC.

The chain joins TRBV19 to TRBJ2-1, with 8 positions matching TRBD2. The CDR3 spans 12 residues. V gave up 8 bases and J gave up 9 bases; unmatched junction bases: 6. Germline V CDR1 and CDR2: LNHDA, SQIVND (reference sequence). For the CDR3, the DNA is TGTGCCAGTGGGGTAGCGGGAACTGAGCAGTTCTTC. Its translation is CASGVAGTEQFF.

This clonotype was seen more than once but under ten times. V usage is TRBV4-2 and J usage is TRBJ1-5; maybe TRBD1 (5 bases). Germline values: CDR1 LGHNA, CDR2 YNFKEQ. The CDR3 spans 14 residues. Trimming shortened V by 8 bases and J by 6 bases, and 17 bases separated the two germline ends. The CDR3 DNA reads TGTGCCAGCCGAGGCCCCGGGGCGGCTCAGCCCCAGCATTTT. The encoded protein is CASRGPGAAQPQHF.

This chain connects TRBV10-3 to TRBJ1-1; no clear D gene. In germline, CDR1 is ENHRY, CDR2 SYGVKD. This CDR3 region has 12 residues. V was shortened by 2 bases and J by 0 bases, with 1 base between the two germline ends. The CDR3 loop reads CAISEMNTEAFF. CDR3 sequence (DNA): TGTGCCATCAGTGAGATGAACACTGAAGCTTTCTTT.